This T cell receptor (beta chain) was sequenced for a study of T cells in Graves' hyperthyroidism and ophthalmopathy. This clonotype occurred a few times. V lost 8 bases, J lost 3 bases, and 17 bases lay in between. This CDR3 is 13 amino acids long. CDR1 and CDR2 (germline): GTSNPN, SVGIG (reference sequence). The study left out patients who had uncontrolled infection, other autoimmune disease, pregnancy or lactation. Amplification targeted TCR beta CDR3 regions from RNA transcripts. With the HTBI primer set, the TCR CDR3 went through a first round of RT-PCR. A single record per CDR3 protein comes from TCRdb applying MiXCR to the multiplex PCR reads. The sample contains 490,000 or so distinct CDR3 sequences, approximately 22% of which appear only once.

The V gene is TRBV30, the J gene TRBJ2-7, with D perhaps TRBD1 or TRBD2 (5 bases each). The source is a woman aged 70 to 79 with Graves' ophthalmopathy. The sample consisted of blood. CDR3 sequence reads: CAAGAGLIYEQYF. For the CDR3, the DNA is TGTGCCGCCGGGGCAGGCTTGATCTACGAGCAGTACTTC.